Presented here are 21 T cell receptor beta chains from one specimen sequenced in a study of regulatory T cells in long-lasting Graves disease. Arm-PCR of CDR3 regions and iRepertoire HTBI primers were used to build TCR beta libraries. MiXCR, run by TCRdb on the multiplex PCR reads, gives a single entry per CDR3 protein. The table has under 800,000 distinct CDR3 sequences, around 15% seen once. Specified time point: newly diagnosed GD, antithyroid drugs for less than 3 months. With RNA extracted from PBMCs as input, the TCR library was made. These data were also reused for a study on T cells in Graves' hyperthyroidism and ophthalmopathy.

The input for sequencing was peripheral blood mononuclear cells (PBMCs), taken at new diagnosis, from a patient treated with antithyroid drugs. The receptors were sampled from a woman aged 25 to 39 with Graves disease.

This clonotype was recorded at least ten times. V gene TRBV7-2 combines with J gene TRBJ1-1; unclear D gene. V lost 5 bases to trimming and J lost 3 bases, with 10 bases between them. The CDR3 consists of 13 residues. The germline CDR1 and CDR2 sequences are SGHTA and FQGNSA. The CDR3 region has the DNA TGTGCCAGCAGCCTGAGTATGTACACTGAAGCTTTCTTT. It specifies CASSLSMYTEAFF. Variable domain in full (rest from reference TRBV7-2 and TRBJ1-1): GAGVSQSPSNKVTEKGKDVELRCDPISGHTALYWYRQSLGQGLEFLIYFQGNSAPDKSGLPSDRFSAERTGGSVSTLTIQRTQQEDSAVYLCASSLSMYTEAFFGQGTRLTVV.

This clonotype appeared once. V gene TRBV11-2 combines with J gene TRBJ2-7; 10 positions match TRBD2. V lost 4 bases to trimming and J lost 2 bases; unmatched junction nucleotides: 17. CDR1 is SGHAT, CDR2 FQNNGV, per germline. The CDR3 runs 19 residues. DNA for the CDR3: TGTGCCAGCAGCTCCAGAAGACTAGCGGGTTTACCCTTCCCCTACGAGCAGTACTTC. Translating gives CASSSRRLAGLPFPYEQYF.

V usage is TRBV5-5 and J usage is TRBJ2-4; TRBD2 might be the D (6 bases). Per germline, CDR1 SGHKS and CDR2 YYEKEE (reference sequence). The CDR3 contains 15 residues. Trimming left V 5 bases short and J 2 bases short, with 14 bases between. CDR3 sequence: CASRRDLSTKNIQYF. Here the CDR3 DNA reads TGTGCCAGCAGGCGGGACCTTAGTACCAAAAACATTCAGTACTTC.

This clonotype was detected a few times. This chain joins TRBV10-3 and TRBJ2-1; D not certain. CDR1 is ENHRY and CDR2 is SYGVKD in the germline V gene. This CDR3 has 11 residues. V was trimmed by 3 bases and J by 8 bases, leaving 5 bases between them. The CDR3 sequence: CAISDSDEQFF. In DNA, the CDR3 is TGTGCCATCAGTGACTCAGATGAGCAGTTCTTC.

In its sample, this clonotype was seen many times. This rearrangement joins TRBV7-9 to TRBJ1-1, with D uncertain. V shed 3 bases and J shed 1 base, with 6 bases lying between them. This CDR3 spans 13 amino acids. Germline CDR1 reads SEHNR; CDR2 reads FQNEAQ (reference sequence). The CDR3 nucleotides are TGTGCCAGCAGCTTTTTCAGGAACACTGAAGCTTTCTTT. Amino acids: CASSFFRNTEAFF.

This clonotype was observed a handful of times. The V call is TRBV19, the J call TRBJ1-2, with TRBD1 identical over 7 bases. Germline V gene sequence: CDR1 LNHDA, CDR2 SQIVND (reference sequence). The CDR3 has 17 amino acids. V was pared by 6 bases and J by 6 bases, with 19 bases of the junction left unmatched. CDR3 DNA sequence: TGTGCCAGTAGCATCCGGGACAGCCCACTCAGACGGGATGGCTACACCTTC. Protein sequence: CASSIRDSPLRRDGYTF.

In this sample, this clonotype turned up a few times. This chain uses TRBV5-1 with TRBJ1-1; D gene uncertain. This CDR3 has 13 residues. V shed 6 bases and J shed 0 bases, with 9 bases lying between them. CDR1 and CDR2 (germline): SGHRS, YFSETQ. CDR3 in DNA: TGCGCCAGCACGACAAAACTGAACACTGAAGCTTTCTTT. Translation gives CASTTKLNTEAFF.

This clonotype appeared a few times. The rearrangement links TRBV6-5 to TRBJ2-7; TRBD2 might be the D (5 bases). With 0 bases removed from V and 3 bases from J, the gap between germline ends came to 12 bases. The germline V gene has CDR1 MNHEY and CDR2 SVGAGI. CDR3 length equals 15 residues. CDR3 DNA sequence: TGTGCCAGCAGTTACTCGAGGAGGCGGGTCTACGAGCAGTACTTC. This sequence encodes CASSYSRRRVYEQYF.

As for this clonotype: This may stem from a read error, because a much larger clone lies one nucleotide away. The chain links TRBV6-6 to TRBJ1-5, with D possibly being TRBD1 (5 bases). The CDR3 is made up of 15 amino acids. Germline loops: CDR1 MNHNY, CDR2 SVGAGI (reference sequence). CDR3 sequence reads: CASSYSGGTGQSQHF. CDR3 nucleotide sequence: TGTGCCAGCAGTTACTCGGGAGGGACGGGTCAGTCCCAGCATTTT.

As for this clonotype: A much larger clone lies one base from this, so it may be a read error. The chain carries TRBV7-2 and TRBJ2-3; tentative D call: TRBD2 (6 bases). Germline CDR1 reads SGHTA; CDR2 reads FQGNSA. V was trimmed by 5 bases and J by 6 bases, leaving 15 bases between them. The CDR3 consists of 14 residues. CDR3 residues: CASSHRLVSDTQYF. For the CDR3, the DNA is TGTGCCAGCAGCCACCGACTAGTTTCTGATACGCAGTATTTT.

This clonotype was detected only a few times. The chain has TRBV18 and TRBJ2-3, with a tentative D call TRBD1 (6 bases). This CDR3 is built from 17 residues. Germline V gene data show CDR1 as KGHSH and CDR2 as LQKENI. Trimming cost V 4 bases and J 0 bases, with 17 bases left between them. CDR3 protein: CASSLNSRTDSTDTQYF. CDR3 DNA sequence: TGTGCCAGCTCACTAAATTCAAGGACAGATAGCACAGATACGCAGTATTTT.

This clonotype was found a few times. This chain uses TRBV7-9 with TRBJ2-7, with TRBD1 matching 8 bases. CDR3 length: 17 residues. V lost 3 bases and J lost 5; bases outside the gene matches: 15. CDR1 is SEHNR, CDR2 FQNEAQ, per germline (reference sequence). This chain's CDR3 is CASSFGIRDRSLDEQYF. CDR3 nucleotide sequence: TGTGCCAGCAGCTTTGGAATCCGGGACAGGTCTCTCGACGAGCAGTACTTC.

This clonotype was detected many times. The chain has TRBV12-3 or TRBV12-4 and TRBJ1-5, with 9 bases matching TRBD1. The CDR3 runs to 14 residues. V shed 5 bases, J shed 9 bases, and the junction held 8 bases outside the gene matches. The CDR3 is CASSLSGTGRPQHF. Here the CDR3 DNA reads TGTGCCAGCAGTCTCTCCGGGACAGGGCGGCCCCAGCATTTT.

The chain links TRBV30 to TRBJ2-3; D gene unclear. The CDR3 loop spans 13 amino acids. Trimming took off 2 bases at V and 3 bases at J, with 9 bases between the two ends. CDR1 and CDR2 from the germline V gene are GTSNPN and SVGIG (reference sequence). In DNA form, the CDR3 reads TGTGCCTGGAGTAGTCTAGTTACAGATACGCAGTATTTT. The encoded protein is CAWSSLVTDTQYF.

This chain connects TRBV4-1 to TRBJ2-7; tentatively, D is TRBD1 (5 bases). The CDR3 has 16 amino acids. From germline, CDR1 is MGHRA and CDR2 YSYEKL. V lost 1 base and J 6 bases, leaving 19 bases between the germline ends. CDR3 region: CASSQVRAGPSGEQYF. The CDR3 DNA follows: TGCGCCAGCAGCCAAGTCCGCGCAGGGCCTTCGGGCGAGCAGTACTTC.

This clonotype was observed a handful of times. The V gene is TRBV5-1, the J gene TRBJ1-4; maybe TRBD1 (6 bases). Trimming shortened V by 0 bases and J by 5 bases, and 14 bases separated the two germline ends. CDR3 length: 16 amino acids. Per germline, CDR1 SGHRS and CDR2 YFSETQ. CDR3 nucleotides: TGCGCCAGCAGCTTGGGGACAGTAACTTTAAATGAAAAACTGTTTTTT. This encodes CASSLGTVTLNEKLFF.

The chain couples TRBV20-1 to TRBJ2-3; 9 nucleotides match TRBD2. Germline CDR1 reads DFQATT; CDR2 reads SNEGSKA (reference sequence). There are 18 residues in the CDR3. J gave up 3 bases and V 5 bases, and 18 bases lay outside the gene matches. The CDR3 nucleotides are TGCAGTGCTGCGGGGGGGGGAAGAGCAAGATTGATAACAGATACGCAGTATTTT. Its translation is CSAAGGGRARLITDTQYF.

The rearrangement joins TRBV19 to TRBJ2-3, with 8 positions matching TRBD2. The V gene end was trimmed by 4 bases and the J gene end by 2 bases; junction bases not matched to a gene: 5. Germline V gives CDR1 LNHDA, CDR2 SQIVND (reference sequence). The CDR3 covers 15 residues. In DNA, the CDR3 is TGTGCCAGTAGTACCCAAGCGGGGGCCACAGATACGCAGTATTTT. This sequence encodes CASSTQAGATDTQYF.

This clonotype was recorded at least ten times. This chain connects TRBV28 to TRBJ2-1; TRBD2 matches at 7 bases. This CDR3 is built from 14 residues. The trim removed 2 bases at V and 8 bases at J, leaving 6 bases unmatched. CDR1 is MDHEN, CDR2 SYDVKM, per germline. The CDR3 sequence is CASSLGPLAYEQFF. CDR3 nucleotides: TGTGCCAGCAGTTTAGGACCACTAGCGTATGAGCAGTTCTTC.

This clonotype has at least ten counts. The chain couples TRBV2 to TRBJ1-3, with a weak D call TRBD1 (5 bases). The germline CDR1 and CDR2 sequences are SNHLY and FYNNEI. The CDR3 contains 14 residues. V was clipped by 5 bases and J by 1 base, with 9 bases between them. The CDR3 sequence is CASSSRVSGNTIYF. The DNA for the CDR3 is TGTGCCAGCAGTAGCAGGGTTTCTGGAAACACCATATATTTT.

The CDR3 DNA reads TGCGCCAGCAGCCAGGGGACAGGGCTTGAAGCAGACGAGCAGTACTTC. Amino acid sequence: CASSQGTGLEADEQYF. The chain carries TRBV4-1 and TRBJ2-7, with 9 bases matching TRBD1. The CDR3 spans 16 residues. Germline CDR1 MGHRA, CDR2 YSYEKL. J lost 5 bases, V lost 3 bases, and 11 bases had no gene match.